This TCR beta chain was retrieved from a study of shared clonotypes between healthy human individuals. Study-level points and caveats: Richness estimates generally favored naive over memory subsets. Specimens sampled were limited to blood, with tissue repertoires likely differing.

From germline, CDR1 is ENHRY and CDR2 SYGVKD. The CDR3 is 13 residues long. Trimming took off 7 bases at V and 4 bases at J, with 11 bases between the two ends. As regards this clone: Its antigen remains unknown.

Replicate PCRs for sorted subsets used approximately 220 ng DNA; this equaled some 30,000 T cell genomes. Original processing methods: In the immunoSEQ data, sequences were junction-only and lacked quality scores, so filtering differed. Clones were read by immunoSEQ multiplex PCR, and TCRdb kept only the in-frame ones, dropping some. V, J and clone size are those of that table, while D and trimming were read from the DNA. The sample comprises around 2.1 million clones, 90% to 96% of which are singletons, and roughly 0.13% rests with the top ten. The sequence was collected from a man younger than 35 in good health. Sequenced input: naive CD4+ T cells sorted from blood. As for subset: CD45RA+ positively selected. The chain employs TRBV10-3 and TRBJ2-1; the D call may be TRBD1 or TRBD2 (6 bases each). Written as DNA, the CDR3 is TGTGCCATCAAGGGGGGACCTTACAATGAGCAGTTCTTC. Encoded protein: CAIKGGPYNEQFF.